The rows below give T cell receptor beta chains drawn from one sample of a study of shared clonotypes between healthy human individuals. The method was immunoSEQ multiplex PCR; TCRdb's version includes in-frame clones alone and lacks a portion of them. The profile shows some 1,400,000 clones, more than 95% of them singletons. The sequenced sample consisted of naive CD4+ T cells sorted from blood. The receptors come from a man aged 25 to 40 in good health. Both conserved end residues are part of each CDR3. The D gene is left open where the match is weak. Only part of the rows carry a size: once, few, many, or a class if the clone is expanded.

size | J | D | V | CDR3 | DNA
. | TRBJ1-1 | . | TRBV11-2 | CASSSISGLLKNTEAFF | TGTGCCAGCAGCTCAATAAGTGGACTGTTAAAGAACACTGAAGCTTTCTTT
. | TRBJ1-1 | TRBD1 | TRBV18 | CASSPGQGAEAFF | TGTGCCAGCTCACCAGGACAGGGGGCTGAAGCTTTCTTT
. | TRBJ2-2 | . | TRBV11-3 | CASSHRELTNTGELFF | TGTGCCAGCAGCCACCGGGAGCTTACGAACACCGGGGAGCTGTTTTTT
. | TRBJ1-5 | TRBD1 | TRBV18 | CASSPGQGDYSNQPQHF | TGTGCCAGCTCACCGGGACAGGGAGATTATAGCAATCAGCCCCAGCATTTT
once | TRBJ1-5 | TRBD1 | TRBV28 | CASTDRAQIQPQHF | TGTGCCAGTACGGACAGGGCGCAAATTCAGCCCCAGCATTTT
. | TRBJ2-7 | . | TRBV19 | CASSWFRGYEQYF | TGTGCCAGTAGTTGGTTTCGGGGCTACGAGCAGTACTTC
. | TRBJ2-7 | . | TRBV5-4 | CASTRVGVSYEQYF | TGTGCCAGCACCCGGGTAGGGGTCAGCTACGAGCAGTACTTC
. | TRBJ2-7 | . | TRBV29-1 | CSVDRSGEQYF | TGCAGCGTTGACCGATCGGGCGAGCAGTACTTC
once | TRBJ2-2 | TRBD2 | TRBV5-1 | CASSLAGLAGGTGELFF | TGCGCCAGCAGCTTGGCCGGACTAGCGGGCGGCACCGGGGAGCTGTTTTTT
. | TRBJ2-2 | . | TRBV7-9 | CANAPQPLNTGELFF | TGTGCCAACGCCCCACAGCCGCTGAACACCGGGGAGCTGTTTTTT
. | TRBJ2-7 | . | TRBV29-1 | CSVAGSYEQYF | TGCAGCGTTGCGGGTAGCTACGAGCAGTACTTC
. | TRBJ1-2 | . | TRBV5-6 | CASINRVLGGYTF | TGTGCCAGCATTAATCGGGTCTTGGGTGGCTACACCTTC
. | TRBJ2-3 | . | TRBV5-1 | CASSLARADTQYF | TGCGCCAGCAGCTTGGCCAGGGCAGATACGCAGTATTTT
. | TRBJ2-2 | . | TRBV28 | CASVSATQVFF | TGTGCCAGCGTCTCAGCCACTCAGGTGTTTTTT
. | TRBJ2-7 | TRBD1 | TRBV28 | CASSSPGQAISYEQYF | TGTGCCAGCAGTTCACCGGGACAGGCAATCTCCTACGAGCAGTACTTC
. | TRBJ2-7 | TRBD2 | TRBV30 | CAWSVGLAYEQYF | TGTGCCTGGAGTGTGGGACTAGCCTACGAGCAGTACTTC
. | TRBJ1-2 | . | TRBV6-4 | CASSDSFVRDTSNYGYTF | TGTGCCAGCAGTGACTCGTTTGTTCGGGACACCTCTAACTATGGCTACACCTTC
. | TRBJ1-4 | TRBD1 | TRBV5-4 | CASSLLDRGTEKLFF | TGTGCCAGCAGCTTGTTGGACAGGGGAACTGAAAAACTGTTTTTT
once | TRBJ2-7 | TRBD2 | TRBV18 | CASSPLGLAGHEQYF | TGTGCCAGCTCACCACTGGGACTAGCGGGGCACGAGCAGTACTTC
. | TRBJ1-1 | . | TRBV5-4 | CASSLLVLDSTEAFF | TGTGCCAGCAGCTTGCTAGTATTGGACAGCACTGAAGCTTTCTTT
. | TRBJ2-2 | TRBD2 | TRBV2 | CASSEGLAGTGELFF | TGTGCCAGCAGTGAAGGGCTAGCGGGCACCGGGGAGCTGTTTTTT
. | TRBJ2-2 | . | TRBV9 | CASSVGPTDTGELFF | TGTGCCAGCAGCGTAGGACCTACTGACACCGGGGAGCTGTTTTTT
. | TRBJ2-1 | . | TRBV28 | CASSLAGISYNEQFF | TGTGCCAGCAGTTTAGCAGGCATTTCCTACAATGAGCAGTTCTTC
. | TRBJ1-1 | TRBD1 | TRBV5-4 | CASSPVPTGLNTEAFF | TGTGCCAGCAGCCCCGTTCCGACAGGGCTGAACACTGAAGCTTTCTTT
once | TRBJ2-7 | . | TRBV18 | CASSLSLGRGEQYF | TGTGCCAGCTCACTAAGCCTCGGTAGGGGCGAGCAGTACTTC
. | TRBJ2-7 | TRBD2 | TRBV18 | CASSPPGLGSGRALHEQYF | TGTGCCAGCTCACCACCGGGGCTTGGTAGCGGGAGGGCCCTCCACGAGCAGTACTTC
. | TRBJ2-7 | . | TRBV7-2 | CASSSTFGPYEQYF | TGTGCCAGCAGCTCCACCTTCGGCCCCTACGAGCAGTACTTC
. | TRBJ2-1 | TRBD1 | TRBV7-9 | CASSLGAGQGRNEQFF | TGTGCCAGCAGCTTAGGGGCCGGACAGGGGCGCAATGAGCAGTTCTTC
. | TRBJ2-5 | . | TRBV11-2 | CASSVTGSETQYF | TGTGCCAGCAGCGTCACAGGCTCCGAGACCCAGTACTTC
. | TRBJ1-2 | . | TRBV28 | CATTLPGRGYTF | TGTGCCACCACTCTTCCCGGACGCGGCTACACCTTC